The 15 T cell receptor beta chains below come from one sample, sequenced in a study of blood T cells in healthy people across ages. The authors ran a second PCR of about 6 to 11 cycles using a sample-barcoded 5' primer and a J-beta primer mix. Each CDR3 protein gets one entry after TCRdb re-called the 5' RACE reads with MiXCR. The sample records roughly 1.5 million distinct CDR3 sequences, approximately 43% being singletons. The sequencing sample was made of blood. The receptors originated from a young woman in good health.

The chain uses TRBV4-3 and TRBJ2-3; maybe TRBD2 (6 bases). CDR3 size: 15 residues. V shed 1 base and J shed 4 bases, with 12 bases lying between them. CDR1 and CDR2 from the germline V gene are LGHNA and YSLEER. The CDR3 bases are TGCGCCAGCAGCCAAGGGGCGGGATTAGCAGATACGCAGTATTTT. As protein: CASSQGAGLADTQYF.

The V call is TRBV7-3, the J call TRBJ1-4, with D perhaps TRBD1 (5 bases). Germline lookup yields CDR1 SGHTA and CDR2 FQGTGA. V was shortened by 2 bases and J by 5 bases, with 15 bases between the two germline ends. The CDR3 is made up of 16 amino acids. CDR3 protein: CASSLWGDPGNEKLFF. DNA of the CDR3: TGTGCCAGCAGCTTATGGGGGGACCCAGGGAATGAAAAACTGTTTTTT. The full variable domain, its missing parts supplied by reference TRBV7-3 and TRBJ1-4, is GAGVSQTPSNKVTEKGKYVELRCDPISGHTALYWYRQSLGQGPEFLIYFQGTGAADDSGLPNDRFFAVRPEGSVSTLKIQRTERGDSAVYLCASSLWGDPGNEKLFFGSGTQLSVL.

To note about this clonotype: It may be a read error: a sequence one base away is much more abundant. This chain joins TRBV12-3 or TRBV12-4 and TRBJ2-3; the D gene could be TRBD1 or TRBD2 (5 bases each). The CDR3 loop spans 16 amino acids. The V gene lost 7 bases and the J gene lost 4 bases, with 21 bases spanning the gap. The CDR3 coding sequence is TGTGCCAGCATTCAACCGGGACCCCGAAGCCCAGATACGCAGTATTTT. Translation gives CASIQPGPRSPDTQYF.

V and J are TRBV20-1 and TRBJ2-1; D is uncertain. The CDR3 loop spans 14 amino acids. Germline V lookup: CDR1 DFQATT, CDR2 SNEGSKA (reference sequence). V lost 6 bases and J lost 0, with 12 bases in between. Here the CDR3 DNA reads TGCAGTGCCCGTGAGTTCCGCTCCTACAATGAGCAGTTCTTC. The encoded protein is CSAREFRSYNEQFF.

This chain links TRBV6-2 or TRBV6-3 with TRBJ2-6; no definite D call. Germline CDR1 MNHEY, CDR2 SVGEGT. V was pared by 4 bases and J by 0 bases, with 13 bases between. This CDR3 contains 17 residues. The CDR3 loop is CASSFAGASSGANVLTF. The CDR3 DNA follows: TGTGCCAGCAGTTTTGCAGGCGCCAGCTCTGGGGCCAACGTCCTGACTTTC.

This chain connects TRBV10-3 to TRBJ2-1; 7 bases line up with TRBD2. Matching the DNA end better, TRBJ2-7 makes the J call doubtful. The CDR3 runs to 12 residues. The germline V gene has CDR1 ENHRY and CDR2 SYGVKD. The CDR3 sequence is CAISGTNGEQYF. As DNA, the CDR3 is TGTGCCATCAGCGGGACTAACGGGGAGCAGTACTTC.

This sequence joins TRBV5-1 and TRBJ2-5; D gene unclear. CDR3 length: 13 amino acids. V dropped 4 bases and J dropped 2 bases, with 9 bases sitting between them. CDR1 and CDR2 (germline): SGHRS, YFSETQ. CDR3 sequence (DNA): TGCGCCAGCAGCAAACTTGTACAAGAGACCCAGTACTTC. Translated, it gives CASSKLVQETQYF. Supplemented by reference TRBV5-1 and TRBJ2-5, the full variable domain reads KAGVTQTPRYLIKTRGQQVTLSCSPISGHRSVSWYQQTPGQGLQFLFEYFSETQRNKGNFPGRFSGRQFSNSRSEMNVSTLELGDSALYLCASSKLVQETQYFGPGTRLLVL.

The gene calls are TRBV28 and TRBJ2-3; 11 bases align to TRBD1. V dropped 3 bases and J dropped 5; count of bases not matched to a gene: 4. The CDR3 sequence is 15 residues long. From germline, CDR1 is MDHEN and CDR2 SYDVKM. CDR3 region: CASSFGGTGGDTQYF. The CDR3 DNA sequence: TGTGCCAGCAGTTTTGGAGGGACAGGGGGAGATACGCAGTATTTT. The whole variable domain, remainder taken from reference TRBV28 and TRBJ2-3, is DVKVTQSSRYLVKRTGEKVFLECVQDMDHENMFWYRQDPGLGLRLIYFSYDVKMKEKGDIPEGYSVSREKKERFSLILESASTNQTSMYLCASSFGGTGGDTQYFGPGTRLTVL.

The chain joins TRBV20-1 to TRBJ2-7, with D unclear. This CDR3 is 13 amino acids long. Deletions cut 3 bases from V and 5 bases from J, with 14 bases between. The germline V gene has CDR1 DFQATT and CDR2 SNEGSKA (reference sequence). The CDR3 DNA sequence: TGCAGTGCTAGGAGCTTAGTTGAGAACGAGCAGTACTTC. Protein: CSARSLVENEQYF.

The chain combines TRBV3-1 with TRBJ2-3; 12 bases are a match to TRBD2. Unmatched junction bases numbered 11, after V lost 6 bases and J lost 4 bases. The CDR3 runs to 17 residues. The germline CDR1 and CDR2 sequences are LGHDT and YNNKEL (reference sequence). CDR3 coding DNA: TGTGCCAGCAGTCACGCACTAGCGGGAGGAGTCGCAGATACGCAGTATTTT. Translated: CASSHALAGGVADTQYF.

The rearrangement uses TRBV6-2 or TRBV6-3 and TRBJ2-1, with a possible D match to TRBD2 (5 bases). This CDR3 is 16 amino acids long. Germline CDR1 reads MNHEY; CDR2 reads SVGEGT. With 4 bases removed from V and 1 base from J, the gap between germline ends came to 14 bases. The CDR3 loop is CASSSPGRGSYNEQFF. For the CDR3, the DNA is TGTGCCAGCAGTTCTCCGGGAAGAGGGTCCTACAATGAGCAGTTCTTC.

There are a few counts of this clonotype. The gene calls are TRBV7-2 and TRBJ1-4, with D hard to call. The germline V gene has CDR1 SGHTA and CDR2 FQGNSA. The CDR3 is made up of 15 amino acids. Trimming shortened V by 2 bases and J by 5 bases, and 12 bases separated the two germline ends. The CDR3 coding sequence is TGTGCCAGCAGCTTAAGCGTAAACCTAAATGAAAAACTGTTTTTT. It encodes CASSLSVNLNEKLFF.

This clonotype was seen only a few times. The CDR3 region is CSAEGSIGGNQPQHF. CDR3 DNA: TGCAGTGCCGAGGGCTCAATCGGCGGCAATCAGCCCCAGCATTTT. The chain links TRBV20-1 to TRBJ1-5, with D uncertain. Per the germline V gene, CDR1 is DFQATT and CDR2 is SNEGSKA (reference sequence). The V gene lost 6 bases and the J gene lost 2 bases, with 17 bases spanning the gap. This CDR3 spans 15 amino acids.

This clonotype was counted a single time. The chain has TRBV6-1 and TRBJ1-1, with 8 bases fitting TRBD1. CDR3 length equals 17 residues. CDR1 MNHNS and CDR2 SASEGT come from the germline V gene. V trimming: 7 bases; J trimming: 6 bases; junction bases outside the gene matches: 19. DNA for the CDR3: TGTGCCAGCATTCCAAGGATCAGGGGGCGCGGAATCGCTGAAGCTTTCTTT. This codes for CASIPRIRGRGIAEAFF.

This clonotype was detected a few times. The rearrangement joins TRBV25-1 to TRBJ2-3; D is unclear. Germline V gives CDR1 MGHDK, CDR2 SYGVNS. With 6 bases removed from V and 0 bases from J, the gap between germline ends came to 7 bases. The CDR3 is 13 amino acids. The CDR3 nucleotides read TGTGCCAGCAGAGCCGACAGCACAGATACGCAGTATTTT. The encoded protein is CASRADSTDTQYF.